One sample yielded the 28 T cell receptor beta chains listed below, sequenced in a study of blood T cell repertoires in COVID-19. Repertoires were generated with immunoSEQ multiplex PCR, while TCRdb's copy carries only in-frame clones and drops some. Here the sample spans 200,000 to 300,000 clones, approximately 84% being singletons. The sample was peripheral blood. The receptors here all came from a woman older than 75 with acute or convalescent COVID-19.

This CDR3 reads CASSQRPGTENTGELFF. CDR3 DNA: TGTGCCAGCAGCCAAAGGCCCGGGACAGAGAACACCGGGGAGCTGTTTTTT. The chain is built from TRBV3-1 (or the pseudogene TRBV3-2) and TRBJ2-2; 7 bases map to TRBD1. CDR3 size: 17 residues. Germline V gives CDR1 LGHDT, CDR2 YNNKEL (reference sequence). J gave up 1 base and V 2 bases, and 7 bases lay outside the gene matches.

This chain joins TRBV6-5 and TRBJ2-3; D unclear. The ends were cut back, 0 bases at V and 4 bases at J, with 8 bases in the middle. Germline V gene data show CDR1 as MNHEY and CDR2 as SVGAGI. This CDR3 region has 14 residues. The CDR3 sequence: CASSYSSMADTQYF. The CDR3 DNA follows: TGTGCCAGCAGTTACTCTTCTATGGCAGATACGCAGTATTTT.

As DNA, the CDR3 is TGTGCCAGCAGCTTGGGGCCCACCGGGGAGCTGTTTTTT. This codes for CASSLGPTGELFF. The chain employs TRBV5-5 and TRBJ2-2, with unresolved D. This CDR3 spans 13 amino acids. Germline lookup yields CDR1 SGHKS and CDR2 YYEKEE (reference sequence). The V end lost 0 bases, the J end lost 4 bases, and 4 bases lay between the germline ends. The variable domain in full, completed from reference TRBV5-5 and TRBJ2-2, reads DAGVTQSPTHLIKTRGQQVTLRCSPISGHKSVSWYQQVLGQGPQFIFQYYEKEERGRGNFPDRFSARQFPNYSSELNVNALLLGDSALYLCASSLGPTGELFFGEGSRLTVL.

For the CDR3, the DNA is TGTGCCAGCAGCGTAAGAGATCACACAGGGGGCGCTTATGGCTACACCTTC. Translating it yields CASSVRDHTGGAYGYTF. The genes are TRBV6-2 or TRBV6-3 and TRBJ1-2, with 9 bases that match TRBD1. The CDR3 sequence is 17 residues long. In germline, CDR1 is MNHEY, CDR2 SVGEGT. The J segment lost 5 bases and the V segment lost 6 bases, leaving 16 bases of the junction unmatched.

The CDR3 sequence is CASSNRDRGLTDTQYF. DNA for the CDR3: TGTGCCAGCAGTAACCGGGACAGGGGGCTAACAGATACGCAGTATTTT. The rearrangement links TRBV6-2 or TRBV6-3 to TRBJ2-3; 12 positions agree with TRBD1. The CDR3 consists of 16 residues. The V and J ends lost 5 bases and 3 bases, in that order; junction bases with no gene match: 6. Germline CDR1 reads MNHEY; CDR2 reads SVGEGT.

The chain couples TRBV6-5 to TRBJ2-4; 7 positions agree with TRBD1. Trimming cost V 7 bases and J 0 bases; bases outside gene matches: 3. Germline CDR1 MNHEY, CDR2 SVGAGI. The length of the CDR3 is 14 residues. CDR3 amino acids: CASMGQLAKNIQYF. Here the CDR3 DNA reads TGTGCCAGCATGGGACAGTTAGCCAAAAACATTCAGTACTTC.

V and J are TRBV2 and TRBJ1-6; D may be TRBD1 (6 bases). The CDR3 extends over 16 amino acids. CDR1 and CDR2 (germline): SNHLY, FYNNEI. V was pared by 6 bases and J by 0 bases, with 12 bases between. The CDR3 is CASSRQAPSYNSPLHF. For the CDR3, the DNA is TGTGCCAGCAGCAGACAGGCCCCCTCCTATAATTCACCCCTCCACTTT.

The V and J genes are TRBV2 and TRBJ2-7, with 7 bases aligning to TRBD2. V trimming: 6 bases; J trimming: 0 bases; junction bases outside the gene matches: 5. Germline V gene sequence: CDR1 SNHLY, CDR2 FYNNEI. The CDR3 covers 14 residues. CDR3 region: CASRASGASYEQYF. The CDR3 region has the DNA TGTGCCAGCAGAGCGAGCGGGGCCTCCTACGAGCAGTACTTC.

This sequence joins TRBV18 and TRBJ2-1; 12 bases fit TRBD2. V lost 6 bases and J lost 10; bases outside the gene matches: 13. The CDR3 has 16 amino acids. CDR1 and CDR2 from the germline V gene are KGHSH and LQKENI. Written as DNA, the CDR3 is TGTGCCAGCTCGCGTGATTCTAGCGGGGGGGCCGGAGAGCAGTTCTTC. It specifies CASSRDSSGGAGEQFF.

V and J are TRBV6-5 and TRBJ1-1; D call uncertain. Germline CDR1 and CDR2: MNHEY and SVGAGI. The CDR3 loop spans 15 amino acids. Trimming took 2 bases from V and 0 from J, leaving 10 bases between them. CDR3 bases: TGTGCCAGCAGTTACATTGACACGGTGAACACTGAAGCTTTCTTT. Translation: CASSYIDTVNTEAFF.

The chain couples TRBV6-5 to TRBJ2-1; D might be TRBD2 (7 bases). The V end was cut by 0 bases, the J end by 2 bases, with 11 bases between. This CDR3 comprises 16 residues. The germline CDR1 and CDR2 sequences are MNHEY and SVGAGI. CDR3 residues: CASSYSRGPPYNEQFF. The CDR3 coding sequence is TGTGCCAGCAGTTACTCGCGGGGGCCCCCCTACAATGAGCAGTTCTTC.

The chain couples TRBV28 to TRBJ1-5, with a weak D call TRBD1 (5 bases). V lost 6 bases and J 0 bases, leaving 12 bases between the germline ends. The V gene's germline CDR1 is MDHEN and CDR2 SYDVKM. This CDR3 region has 15 residues. DNA of the CDR3: TGTGCCAGCAGAAATATGCAGGGTAGCAATCAGCCCCAGCATTTT. It specifies CASRNMQGSNQPQHF. Based on the CDR3 plus reference TRBV28 and TRBJ1-5, the full variable domain is DVKVTQSSRYLVKRTGEKVFLECVQDMDHENMFWYRQDPGLGLRLIYFSYDVKMKEKGDIPEGYSVSREKKERFSLILESASTNQTSMYLCASRNMQGSNQPQHFGDGTRLSIL.

The chain uses TRBV7-8 and TRBJ1-2; D unclear. Germline V gene sequence: CDR1 SGHVS, CDR2 FQNEAQ. The CDR3 consists of 17 residues. V lost 3 bases and J 2 bases, leaving 19 bases between the germline ends. CDR3: CASSFGDYRGFNYGYTF. CDR3 bases: TGTGCCAGCAGCTTCGGAGACTATCGAGGATTCAACTATGGCTACACCTTC.

This clone appeared a few times. The CDR3 spells CASSIMFGSSYNEQFF. The CDR3 DNA reads TGTGCCAGTAGTATAATGTTCGGGAGCTCCTACAATGAGCAGTTCTTC. The chain joins TRBV19 to TRBJ2-1; TRBD2 is a possible D gene (6 bases). This CDR3 comprises 16 residues. V was cut by 2 bases and J by 0 bases, with 11 bases left in between. Germline assignment: CDR1 LNHDA and CDR2 SQIVND (reference sequence).

This clone was counted a few times. The J gene is TRBJ1-3, the V gene TRBV4-2; D not certain. The V and J ends lost 0 bases and 4 bases respectively, with 10 bases between them. Germline loops: CDR1 LGHNA, CDR2 YNFKEQ. This CDR3 spans 15 amino acids. For the CDR3, the DNA is TGTGCCAGCAGCCAAGATGGCCAGAAAGGAAACACCATATATTTT. Its translation: CASSQDGQKGNTIYF.

The chain recombines TRBV16 with TRBJ1-2, with unresolved D. The CDR3 length is 13 residues. With 0 bases removed from V and 5 bases from J, the gap between germline ends came to 7 bases. The germline gives CDR1 KGHSY, CDR2 FQNENV. Written as DNA, the CDR3 is TGTGCCAGCAGCCAATCGTACGGGTATGGCTACACCTTC. As protein: CASSQSYGYGYTF.

The chain uses TRBV11-3 and TRBJ2-1; D uncertain. Per the germline V gene, CDR1 is SGHNT and CDR2 is YENEEA. This CDR3 has 15 amino acids. Trimming removed 4 bases at V and 0 bases at J, with 10 bases between. The CDR3 DNA reads as TGTGCCAGCAGCTCCGACTGGAGCTCCTACAATGAGCAGTTCTTC. Its protein is CASSSDWSSYNEQFF.

The chain is built from TRBV18 and TRBJ2-5; no firm D call. Per germline, CDR1 KGHSH and CDR2 LQKENI. This CDR3 has 14 amino acids. V lost 0 bases, J lost 5 bases, and 10 bases lay in between. The CDR3 nucleotides are TGTGCCAGCTCACCACCGTTGAGGATTGAGACCCAGTACTTC. Translating gives CASSPPLRIETQYF.

The chain is built from TRBV29-1 and TRBJ2-1, with 8 bases lining up with TRBD2. CDR1 and CDR2 (germline): SQVTM, ANQGSEA. There are 14 residues in the CDR3. J was trimmed by 6 bases and V by 3 bases; bases with no gene match: 7. CDR3 in amino acids: CSVDLGGAVNEQFF. CDR3 DNA sequence: TGCAGCGTTGACCTCGGGGGGGCGGTCAATGAGCAGTTCTTC.

Note on this clone: Since a much larger clone is just one base distant, this may be a read error. The chain combines TRBV5-4 with TRBJ2-7; D is uncertain. Germline V gene lookup returns CDR1 SGHNT and CDR2 YYREEE (reference sequence). Trimming took off 3 bases at V and 2 bases at J, with 3 bases between the two ends. This CDR3 has 11 residues. The CDR3 DNA reads TGTGCCAGCAGCTCAGCCTACGAGCAGTACTTC. It yields the protein CASSSAYEQYF.

The chain links TRBV9 to TRBJ1-3; 8 bases are shared with TRBD1. V lost 0 bases, J lost 2 bases, and 7 bases stayed unmatched. CDR1 and CDR2 from the germline V gene are SGDLS and YYNGEE. The CDR3 has 17 residues. The CDR3 DNA follows: TGTGCCAGCAGCGTAGGTCTACCAGGGGGCCCTGGAAACACCATATATTTT. This translates into CASSVGLPGGPGNTIYF. The full variable domain, with the rest looked up from reference TRBV9 and TRBJ1-3, is DSGVTQTPKHLITATGQRVTLRCSPRSGDLSVYWYQQSLDQGLQFLIQYYNGEERAKGNILERFSAQQFPDLHSELNLSSLELGDSALYFCASSVGLPGGPGNTIYFGEGSWLTVV.

V gene TRBV5-1 combines with J gene TRBJ1-3, with D maybe TRBD1 (5 bases). The V and J ends lost 0 bases and 0 bases respectively, with 7 bases between them. Germline loops: CDR1 SGHRS, CDR2 YFSETQ. The CDR3 has 15 residues. The CDR3, as DNA: TGCGCCAGCAGCTTGGACAGGCCCTCTGGAAACACCATATATTTT. The encoded protein is CASSLDRPSGNTIYF.

This sequence joins TRBV6-2 or TRBV6-3 and TRBJ1-1, with 9 bases matching TRBD1. Germline trimming cut 5 bases from V and 4 bases from J; bases unmatched to any gene: 2. The CDR3 loop spans 13 amino acids. The V gene's germline CDR1 is MNHEY and CDR2 SVGEGT. Written as DNA, the CDR3 is TGTGCCAGCAGTCTACAGGGGGCCACTGAAGCTTTCTTT. It translates to CASSLQGATEAFF.

The V and J genes are TRBV28 and TRBJ2-1; D is possibly TRBD1 (6 bases). The germline V and J ends were trimmed by 7 bases and 8 bases, with 15 bases remaining between them. The CDR3 loop spans 13 amino acids. Germline assignment: CDR1 MDHEN and CDR2 SYDVKM. CDR3 sequence reads: CASKTGHTHEQFF. The CDR3 DNA reads as TGTGCCAGCAAGACAGGACATACTCATGAGCAGTTCTTC.

In its sample, this clone was seen once. The chain joins TRBV12-3 or TRBV12-4 to TRBJ2-7; D gene unclear. V shed 4 bases and J shed 2 bases, with 9 bases lying between them. This CDR3 is built from 13 residues. In nucleotides, the CDR3 is TGTGCCAGCAGTTGGAATACAGCCTACGAGCAGTACTTC. It translates to CASSWNTAYEQYF.

The chain recombines TRBV10-3 with TRBJ2-7; 7 nucleotides align to TRBD1. CDR1 is ENHRY, CDR2 SYGVKD, per germline. CDR3 length equals 13 residues. V dropped 7 bases and J dropped 5; count of bases not matched to a gene: 8. Here the CDR3 DNA reads TGTGCCATCACAGGACAGGACGGTAACGAGCAGTACTTC. Its translation: CAITGQDGNEQYF.

The V and J genes are TRBV2 and TRBJ2-7; D gene unclear. The V end was cut by 5 bases, the J end by 3 bases, with 5 bases between. Per germline, CDR1 SNHLY and CDR2 FYNNEI. This CDR3 has 11 residues. The chain's CDR3 is CASSSYYEQYF. The CDR3 bases are TGTGCCAGCAGTTCTTACTACGAGCAGTACTTC.

This chain connects TRBV24-1 to TRBJ1-1; unclear D gene. The V and J ends lost 9 bases and 6 bases respectively, with 22 bases between them. Germline V gene sequence: CDR1 KGHDR, CDR2 SFDVKD. The CDR3 loop spans 15 amino acids. CDR3 bases: TGTGCCACCGAAGTGCGGGGAGTACCGAAGCCTGAAGCTTTCTTT. Protein product: CATEVRGVPKPEAFF.